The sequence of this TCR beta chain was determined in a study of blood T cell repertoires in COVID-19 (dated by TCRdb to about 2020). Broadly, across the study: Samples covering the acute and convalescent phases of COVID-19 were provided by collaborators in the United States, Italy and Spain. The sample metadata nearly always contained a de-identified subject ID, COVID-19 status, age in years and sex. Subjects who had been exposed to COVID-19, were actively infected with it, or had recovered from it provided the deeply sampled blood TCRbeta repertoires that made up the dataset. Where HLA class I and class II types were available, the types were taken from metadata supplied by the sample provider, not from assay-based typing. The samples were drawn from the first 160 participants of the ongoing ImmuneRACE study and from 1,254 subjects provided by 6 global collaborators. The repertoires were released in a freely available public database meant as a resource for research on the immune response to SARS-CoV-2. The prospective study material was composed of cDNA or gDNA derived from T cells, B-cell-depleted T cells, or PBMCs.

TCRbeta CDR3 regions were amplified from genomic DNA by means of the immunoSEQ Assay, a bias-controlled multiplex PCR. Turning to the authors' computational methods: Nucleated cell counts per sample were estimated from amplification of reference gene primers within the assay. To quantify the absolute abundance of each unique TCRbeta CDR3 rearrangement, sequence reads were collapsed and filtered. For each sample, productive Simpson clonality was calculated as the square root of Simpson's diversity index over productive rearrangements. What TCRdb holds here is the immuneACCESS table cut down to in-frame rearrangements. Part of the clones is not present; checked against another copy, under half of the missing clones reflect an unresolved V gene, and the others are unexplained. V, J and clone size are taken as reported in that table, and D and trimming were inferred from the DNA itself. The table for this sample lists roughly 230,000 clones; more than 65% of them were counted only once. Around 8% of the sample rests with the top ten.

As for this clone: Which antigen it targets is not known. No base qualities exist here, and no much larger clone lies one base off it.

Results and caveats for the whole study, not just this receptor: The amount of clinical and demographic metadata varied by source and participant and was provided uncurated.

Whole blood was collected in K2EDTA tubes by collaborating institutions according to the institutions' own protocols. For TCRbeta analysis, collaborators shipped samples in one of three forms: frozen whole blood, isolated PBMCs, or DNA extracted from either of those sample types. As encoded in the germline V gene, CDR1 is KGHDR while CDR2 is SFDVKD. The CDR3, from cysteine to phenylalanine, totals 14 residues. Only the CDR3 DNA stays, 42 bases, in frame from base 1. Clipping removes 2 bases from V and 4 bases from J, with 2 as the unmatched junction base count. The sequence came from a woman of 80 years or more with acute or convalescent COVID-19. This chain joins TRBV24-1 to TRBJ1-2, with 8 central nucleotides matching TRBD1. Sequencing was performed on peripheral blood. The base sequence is TGTGCCACCAGTGATTCGACAGGGGCCTATGGCTACACCTTC. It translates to CATSDSTGAYGYTF.